The text below deals with one TCR beta chain. This clonotype was picked up a small number of times. The specificity of this receptor is unknown. It has no much larger one-base neighbor in the sample; base qualities were not kept. These data originate in a study of T cells generated in artificial thymic organoids (dated 2017 in TCRdb). Regarding the research as a whole: TCR alpha and beta CDR3 repertoires of in vitro artificial thymic organoid-derived CD8 single positive T cells were compared with thymic and peripheral blood naive CD8 T cells. Displayed repertoire sequencing data were described as representative of three independent experiments.

Study-level results and caveats: No skewed Valpha or Vbeta usage appeared in organoid-derived T cells, arguing against dominance of unconventional lineages or clonal expansions. The TCR clonotype diversity of organoid-derived CD8 single positive T cells was physiological and comparable to that of naive CD8 T cells from thymus and blood.

TCRalpha and TCRbeta libraries were amplified separately by semi-nested PCR with Advantage 2 and reverse primers in the TRAC or TRBC constant regions. First-strand cDNA synthesis used between about 3 and 500 ng of total RNA. TCR cDNA libraries were made by 5'-RACE with the SMARTer PCR cDNA Synthesis kit, using a poly-dT primer for first-strand synthesis. Each semi-nested reverse primer in the constant region carried a 5-nucleotide sample-specific barcode, and the resulting products were cleaned up with the Zymo DNA Clean and Concentrator-5 kit. Up to ten barcoded samples were pooled, ligated to Illumina adaptors and sequenced as 2 x 150 bp paired-end reads on an Illumina MiSeq. From the authors' description of their analysis: After demultiplexing, reads were aligned using BLAT against a custom library built from IMGT containing every combination of human TRAV, TRAJ, TRBV, TRBD and TRBJ. The best BLAT hits were picked using pslCDnaFilter (-maxAligns=1, -ignoreIntrons), and custom Perl scripts were used to calculate clonotype frequencies. Starting from the raw public reads, TCRdb applied fastp trimming at Q25, assembled clones with MiXCR and retained in-frame beta chains. For every CDR3 protein sequence, its rows merge into one entry that carries the most common genes and DNA. These V and J calls are TCRdb output, not the study's own analysis. For this sample the table gives 7,500 to 9,000 distinct CDR3 sequences, of which 20% to 30% were detected only once. 3.2% of the sample comes from the top ten.

Artificial thymic organoids were generated by aggregating human HSPCs with MS5 murine stromal cells transduced with human DLL1, and the organoids were cultured at an air-liquid interface. The cells used to seed the organoids were FACS-purified CD34+CD3- hematopoietic stem and progenitor cells from which residual T cells had been depleted. The culture medium for the organoids was serum-free RB27, which consists of RPMI 1640 supplemented with B27, FLT3L, IL-7 and ascorbic acid. Prior to RNA extraction, CD3+TCRalphabeta+CD8 single positive T cells from organoids and thymus were isolated by FACS sorting. For each sample, total RNA was purified from roughly 40,000 to 200,000 sorted cells using the RNeasy Micro kit, and RNA quality was checked on an Agilent RNA 6000 Nano chip. The CDR3, cysteine through phenylalanine, is 13 amino acids long. Only CDR3 DNA remains: 39 bases, in frame from the first base. A distance of 16 bases separates the germline ends of V and J, which lose 6 bases and 8 bases respectively. From the germline V gene (reference sequence), CDR1 is DFQATT and CDR2 is SNEGSKA.

Sample: naive CD8+ T cells grown in artificial thymic organoids from cord blood stem and progenitor cells. Per the publication, the cell subset or site label means: CD3+TCRalphabeta+CD8SP T cells; for blood, CD45RO-CCR7+ naive CD8+ T cells. This sequence uses TRBV20-1 and TRBJ1-4, with an unclear D gene assignment. The TCR originated in a human donor who gave cord blood stem cells for thymic organoid culture, a cardiac surgery patient who gave postnatal thymus, or a blood donor (not recorded which). The DNA sequence is given as TGCAGTGCCTCGACAAGCCCGAAAGAAAAACTGTTTTTT. This sequence encodes CSASTSPKEKLFF.